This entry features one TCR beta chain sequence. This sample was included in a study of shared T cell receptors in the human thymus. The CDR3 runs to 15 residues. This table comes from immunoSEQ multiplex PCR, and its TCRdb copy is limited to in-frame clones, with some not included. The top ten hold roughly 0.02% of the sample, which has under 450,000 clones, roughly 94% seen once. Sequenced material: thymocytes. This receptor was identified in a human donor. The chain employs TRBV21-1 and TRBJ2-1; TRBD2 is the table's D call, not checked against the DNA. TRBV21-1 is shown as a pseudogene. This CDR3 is CASSNSSGSDNEQFF. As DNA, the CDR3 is TGTGCCAGCAGCAATTCCAGCGGGTCCGACAATGAGCAGTTCTTC.